This entry is about one T cell receptor beta chain. This record belongs to a study of blood T cells in healthy people across ages. The CDR3 extends over 12 amino acids. The germline CDR1 and CDR2 sequences are MDHEN and SYDVKM. With 8 bases removed from V and 6 bases from J, the gap between germline ends came to 13 bases. Alongside a J-beta primer mix, a sample-barcoded 5' primer served in a second PCR lasting about 6 to 11 cycles. TCRdb processed the 5' RACE reads anew with MiXCR; each CDR3 protein has one entry. The sample shows 600,000 to 650,000 distinct CDR3 sequences, 45% to 65% of them seen only once.

The sequence was collected from a man aged 60 to 69 in good health. The rearrangement joins TRBV28 to TRBJ1-2; D not certain. Sequencing used blood. Written as DNA, the CDR3 is TGTGCCAGCGCCACCGCACCCGATGGCTACACCTTC. Translated: CASATAPDGYTF.